Following are 13 T cell receptor beta chains from one sample sequenced in a study of blood T cells in healthy people across ages. The use of a sample-barcoded 5' primer and a J-beta primer mix characterized a second PCR of roughly 6 to 12 cycles. TCRdb re-called the 5' RACE reads through MiXCR, storing one row per CDR3 protein. The data show about 700,000 distinct CDR3 sequences, approximately 31% seen once. The sample taken for sequencing was blood. Receptors originate from a woman of 80 years or more in good health.

This clonotype was picked up a small number of times. This could be a read error, since a much larger clone is one nucleotide away. The chain joins TRBV2 to TRBJ2-7; 7 nucleotides agree with TRBD2. The V and J ends lost 0 bases and 7 bases, in that order; junction bases with no gene match: 3. CDR1 is SNHLY and CDR2 is FYNNEI in the germline V gene. This CDR3 has 13 residues. CDR3 amino acids: CASSEAGGGEQYF. CDR3 nucleotide sequence: TGTGCCAGCAGTGAAGCGGGGGGAGGGGAGCAGTACTTC.

This clonotype came up many times. J is TRBJ2-5 and V is TRBV7-9, with D possibly TRBD2 on 5 matching bases. The CDR3 has 14 amino acids. V lost 3 bases and J lost 0, with 8 bases in between. The germline gives CDR1 SEHNR, CDR2 FQNEAQ (reference sequence). CDR3 residues: CASSLGEYQETQYF. As DNA, the CDR3 is TGTGCCAGCAGCTTGGGAGAGTACCAAGAGACCCAGTACTTC.

This clonotype turned up a few times. At one end the junction does not follow the germline gene, possibly because of a read error. This chain uses TRBV6-5 with TRBJ2-7, with 7 nucleotides matching TRBD1. The CDR3 length is 12 residues. CDR1 and CDR2 (germline): MNHEY, SVGAGI. Here the CDR3 DNA reads TGTGCCGGCAGGGACAGCTCCTACGAGCAGTACTTC. Translating gives CAGRDSSYEQYF.

This sequence joins TRBV30 and TRBJ2-7; D is undetermined. The CDR3 is made up of 15 amino acids. Trimming pared 5 bases from V and 7 bases from J, leaving 24 bases between. Germline lookup yields CDR1 GTSNPN and CDR2 SVGIG (reference sequence). This CDR3 is CAWGDTQLFYNEQYF. DNA for the CDR3: TGTGCCTGGGGTGATACCCAGTTATTTTACAATGAGCAGTACTTC.

This chain joins TRBV29-1 and TRBJ1-4; D uncertain. V was trimmed by 3 bases and J by 3 bases, leaving 5 bases between them. In germline, CDR1 is SQVTM, CDR2 ANQGSEA. This CDR3 contains 12 residues. CDR3 nucleotide sequence: TGCAGCGTTGAGACATCTAATGAAAAACTGTTTTTT. It yields the protein CSVETSNEKLFF.

This sequence joins TRBV20-1 and TRBJ2-3, with D perhaps being TRBD1 or TRBD2 (5 bases each). The CDR3 contains 13 residues. CDR1 and CDR2 (germline): DFQATT, SNEGSKA (reference sequence). V dropped 6 bases and J dropped 4 bases, with 14 bases sitting between them. CDR3 nucleotides: TGCAGTGCCACTAGGGGCCCTGCAGATACGCAGTATTTT. Protein: CSATRGPADTQYF.

The chain combines TRBV12-3 or TRBV12-4 with TRBJ1-2; D might be TRBD1 (5 bases). The CDR3 spans 14 residues. V was shortened by 8 bases and J by 4 bases, with 17 bases between the two germline ends. This CDR3 reads CASYGGRSFYGYTF. DNA for the CDR3: TGTGCCAGCTACGGGGGACGCTCCTTCTATGGCTACACCTTC.

In DNA, the CDR3 is TGTGCCAGCAGCCGGAGCGGGGAGCCTGAGCAGTTCTTC. Its protein is CASSRSGEPEQFF. V is TRBV7-2 and J is TRBJ2-1, with TRBD2 identical over 7 bases. Losses at the gene ends were 5 bases for V and 9 bases for J; bases not matched to a gene: 7. The germline V gene encodes CDR1 SGHTA and CDR2 FQGNSA. The CDR3 has 13 amino acids.

This clonotype appeared many times. The J gene is TRBJ1-5, the V gene TRBV7-8; D might be TRBD1 (5 bases). CDR3 length: 15 residues. Germline V lookup: CDR1 SGHVS, CDR2 FQNEAQ. Between the trimmed V and J ends, which lost 1 base and 5 bases, there was a span of 12 bases. CDR3 nucleotides: TGTGCCAGCAGCTTAGTGGGTAGGGGAGATCAGCCCCAGCATTTT. Translating gives CASSLVGRGDQPQHF.

This clonotype was seen repeatedly, ten times or more. V is TRBV20-1 and J is TRBJ2-1, with 7 positions matching TRBD2. Germline assignment: CDR1 DFQATT and CDR2 SNEGSKA (reference sequence). The CDR3 is made up of 12 amino acids. Losses at the gene ends were 3 bases for V and 6 bases for J; bases not matched to a gene: 2. The CDR3 sequence is CSARAGVNEQFF. DNA for the CDR3: TGCAGTGCTAGGGCGGGGGTCAATGAGCAGTTCTTC.

The J gene is TRBJ1-6, the V gene TRBV11-2; TRBD1 matches at 7 bases. J gave up 8 bases and V 6 bases, and 7 bases lay outside the gene matches. The germline V gene encodes CDR1 SGHAT and CDR2 FQNNGV. This CDR3 contains 14 residues. The CDR3 coding sequence is TGTGCCAGCAGTCTCGGGACAGAATATTCACCCCTCCACTTT. It is translated as CASSLGTEYSPLHF.

This chain links TRBV7-3 with TRBJ2-1; D remains unclear. The CDR3 length is 14 residues. V lost 2 bases, J lost 5 bases, and 10 bases lay in between. Germline V lookup: CDR1 SGHTA, CDR2 FQGTGA. The CDR3 region is CASSLLQNDNEQFF. The CDR3 nucleotides are TGTGCCAGCAGCTTACTACAGAACGACAATGAGCAGTTCTTC.

As concerns this clonotype: A much larger clonotype is one base distant, so this may be a read error. The CDR3 reads CGSSRNTGGAQAFF. CDR3 sequence (DNA): TGTGGCAGCAGCCGTAATACAGGGGGGGCCCAAGCTTTCTTT. This chain links TRBV7-2 with TRBJ1-1, with TRBD1 identical over 8 bases. This CDR3 is built from 14 residues. Germline V lookup: CDR1 SGHTA, CDR2 FQGNSA.